These 17 T cell receptor beta chains originate from one sample sequenced in a study of T cell repertoires in cytomegalovirus infection. TCRdb reprocessed the reads via MiXCR and lists one record per CDR3 protein. The data hold about half a million distinct CDR3 sequences, with 30% to 35% observed a single time. Their antigen targets remain unknown. The starting material was cultured PBMCs, obtained from culture after CMV antigen stimulation. Every receptor here comes from a human donor in good health (CMV status not recorded). Some clones in this sample may be carry-over from other donors' samples.

This clonotype has more than one count but fewer than ten. The rearrangement joins TRBV7-9 to TRBJ1-1, with 7 bases aligning to TRBD1. This CDR3 region has 16 residues. V was pared by 5 bases and J by 0 bases, with 9 bases of the junction left unmatched. Germline CDR1 reads SEHNR; CDR2 reads FQNEAQ (reference sequence). CDR3 in amino acids: CASSGWTGGMNTEAFF. The CDR3 bases are TGTGCCAGCAGCGGGTGGACAGGTGGAATGAACACTGAAGCTTTCTTT.

Details on this clonotype: The germline gene is not matched at one end of the junction; a read error may be the cause. The chain couples TRBV5-4 to TRBJ2-3; D is perhaps TRBD2 (6 bases). The CDR3 length is 16 residues. CDR1 and CDR2 from the germline V gene are SGHNT and YYREEE (reference sequence). CDR3 region: CASSFGAGTNTDMQYF. CDR3 DNA sequence: TGTGCCAGCAGCTTTGGGGCGGGGACGAACACAGATATGCAGTATTTT.

In the case of this clonotype: The junction and the germline gene differ at one end; a read error may be behind it. This chain links TRBV5-6 with TRBJ2-5; D perhaps matches TRBD2 (6 bases). CDR1 and CDR2 from the germline V gene are SGHDT and YYEEEE. This CDR3 region has 15 residues. CDR3 coding DNA: TGTGTCAGCAGCGCGGGACTCCCGTCTACGGAGACCCAGTACTTC. It specifies CVSSAGLPSTETQYF.

This clonotype was recorded a few times. The J gene is TRBJ2-1, the V gene TRBV9, with D perhaps TRBD1 (5 bases). With 4 bases removed from V and 0 bases from J, the gap between germline ends came to 14 bases. CDR1 SGDLS and CDR2 YYNGEE come from the germline V gene. CDR3 length: 16 amino acids. CDR3 residues: CASSTHDSLSYNEQFF. The CDR3 bases are TGTGCCAGCAGCACCCACGACAGTCTCTCCTACAATGAGCAGTTCTTC.

This clonotype came up a few times. The CDR3 DNA sequence: TGTGCCAGCAGCCCCGCTAGCTCGGAGCAGTACTTC. Its translation: CASSPASSEQYF. This chain joins TRBV7-2 and TRBJ2-7; maybe TRBD2 (5 bases). CDR1 is SGHTA, CDR2 FQGNSA, per germline. V was clipped by 5 bases and J by 7 bases, with 12 bases between them. The CDR3 is 12 residues long.

The rearrangement joins TRBV7-4 to TRBJ2-1; D is possibly TRBD1 or TRBD2 (5 bases each). Trimming left V 6 bases short and J 3 bases short, with 15 bases between. CDR3 length: 15 residues. Germline CDR1 reads SGHVT; CDR2 reads SQSDAQ. The CDR3 protein is CASSSQGVDYNEQFF. For the CDR3, the DNA is TGTGCCAGCAGTTCCCAGGGAGTAGACTACAATGAGCAGTTCTTC.

This clonotype was seen ten or more times. This chain joins TRBV7-9 and TRBJ1-5; weak D call: TRBD1 (5 bases). The V end lost 5 bases, the J end lost 1 base, and 12 bases lay between the germline ends. The CDR3 spans 15 residues. CDR1 SEHNR and CDR2 FQNEAQ come from the germline V gene (reference sequence). CDR3 nucleotides: TGTGCCAGCAGCGAGGGGTCGGGGAGCAATCAGCCCCAGCATTTT. Protein sequence: CASSEGSGSNQPQHF.

The rearrangement links TRBV4-3 to TRBJ1-1; 9 bases are a match to TRBD1. Unmatched junction bases numbered 6, after V lost 0 bases and J lost 4 bases. The length of the CDR3 is 16 residues. Germline CDR1 and CDR2: LGHNA and YSLEER. CDR3 in DNA: TGCGCCAGCAGCCAAGATGTGACAGGGGGAGTCACTGAAGCTTTCTTT. Encoded protein: CASSQDVTGGVTEAFF.

This clonotype was recorded at least ten times. The genes are TRBV7-2 and TRBJ1-1; a possible D gene is TRBD1 (6 bases). The germline V gene encodes CDR1 SGHTA and CDR2 FQGNSA. Trimming removed 0 bases at V and 5 bases at J, with 16 bases between. The CDR3 runs to 16 residues. The CDR3 region is CASSLAFRQGQTEAFF. The CDR3 DNA reads as TGTGCCAGCAGCTTAGCGTTTCGCCAGGGGCAAACTGAAGCTTTCTTT.

The chain carries TRBV10-1 and TRBJ2-1, with D perhaps given as TRBD1 or TRBD2 (5 bases each). The CDR3 runs to 13 residues. Germline-derived CDR1 and CDR2 are WNHNN and SYGVQD (reference sequence). V was shortened by 0 bases and J by 9 bases, with 9 bases between the two germline ends. CDR3 in amino acids: CASSESGRVEQFF. Written as DNA, the CDR3 is TGCGCCAGCAGTGAGTCGGGGCGGGTTGAGCAGTTCTTC.

The rearrangement joins TRBV6-2 or TRBV6-3 to TRBJ1-1; no clear D gene. The CDR3 is made up of 15 amino acids. CDR1 is MNHEY and CDR2 is SVGEGT in the germline V gene. Deletions cut 5 bases from V and 6 bases from J, with 19 bases between. The CDR3 protein is CASSLLIGGFAEAFF. CDR3 sequence (DNA): TGTGCCAGCAGTCTTTTGATAGGCGGCTTTGCTGAAGCTTTCTTT.

This clonotype came up a few times. J is TRBJ2-1 and V is TRBV7-3, with TRBD2 identical over 7 bases. Germline V lookup: CDR1 SGHTA, CDR2 FQGTGA. J lost 7 bases, V lost 1 base, and 7 bases had no gene match. The CDR3 runs to 15 residues. The CDR3 DNA reads TGTGCCAGCAGCTTAATGGGCGGGAGTATGAATGAGCAGTTCTTC. Amino acid sequence: CASSLMGGSMNEQFF. Supplemented by reference TRBV7-3 and TRBJ2-1, the full variable domain reads GAGVSQTPSNKVTEKGKYVELRCDPISGHTALYWYRQSLGQGPEFLIYFQGTGAADDSGLPNDRFFAVRPEGSVSTLKIQRTERGDSAVYLCASSLMGGSMNEQFFGPGTRLTVL.

The gene calls are TRBV6-5 and TRBJ2-3, with D perhaps being TRBD1 or TRBD2 (5 bases each). The CDR3 extends over 17 amino acids. V was clipped by 6 bases and J by 2 bases, with 21 bases between them. Germline CDR1 is MNHEY and CDR2 is SVGAGI. CDR3 region: CASRHIRGSIYTDTQYF. CDR3 DNA sequence: TGTGCCAGCAGGCACATCCGGGGCAGCATTTACACAGATACGCAGTATTTT.

This clonotype was counted only a few times. The V gene is TRBV7-9, the J gene TRBJ2-7, with 11 bases aligning to TRBD1. The CDR3 runs 14 residues. Unmatched junction bases numbered 4, after V lost 5 bases and J lost 4 bases. CDR1 is SEHNR, CDR2 FQNEAQ, per germline (reference sequence). CDR3 residues: CASSHRDRGYEQYF. The DNA for the CDR3 is TGTGCCAGCAGCCACCGGGACAGGGGGTACGAGCAGTACTTC.

The rearrangement links TRBV4-3 to TRBJ2-3; D remains ambiguous. Germline V CDR1 and CDR2: LGHNA, YSLEER. Deletions cut 1 base from V and 6 bases from J, with 11 bases between. The CDR3 length is 14 residues. CDR3 loop: CASSQGFNKDTQYF. In DNA form, the CDR3 reads TGCGCCAGCAGCCAAGGATTTAACAAGGATACGCAGTATTTT.

This clonotype showed up just a few times. The chain combines TRBV5-1 with TRBJ2-7; D might be TRBD2 (5 bases). Trimming took 4 bases from V and 1 from J, leaving 12 bases between them. Germline CDR1 is SGHRS and CDR2 is YFSETQ. The CDR3 is 14 amino acids. CDR3 in amino acids: CASSNQPGSYEQYF. The CDR3 region has the DNA TGCGCCAGCAGCAATCAGCCGGGATCCTACGAGCAGTACTTC.

This chain joins TRBV2 and TRBJ1-2; TRBD1 matches at 7 bases. This CDR3 has 13 amino acids. The J segment lost 2 bases and the V segment lost 6 bases, leaving 3 bases of the junction unmatched. Germline values: CDR1 SNHLY, CDR2 FYNNEI. DNA of the CDR3: TGTGCCAGCAGAGACAGGGAGAACTATGGCTACACCTTC. It codes for CASRDRENYGYTF.